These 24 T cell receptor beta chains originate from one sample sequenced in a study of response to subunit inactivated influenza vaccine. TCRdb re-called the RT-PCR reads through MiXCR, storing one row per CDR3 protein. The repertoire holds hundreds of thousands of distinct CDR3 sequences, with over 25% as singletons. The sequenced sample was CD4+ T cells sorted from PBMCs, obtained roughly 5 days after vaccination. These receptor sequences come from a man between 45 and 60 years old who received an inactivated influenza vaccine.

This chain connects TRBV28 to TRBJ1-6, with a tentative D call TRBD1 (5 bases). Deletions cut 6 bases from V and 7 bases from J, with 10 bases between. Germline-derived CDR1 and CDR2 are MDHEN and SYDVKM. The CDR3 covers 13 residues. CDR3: CASSRVANSPLHF. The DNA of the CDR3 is TGTGCCAGCAGCAGGGTTGCAAATTCACCCCTCCACTTT. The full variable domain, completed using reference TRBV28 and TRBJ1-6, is DVKVTQSSRYLVKRTGEKVFLECVQDMDHENMFWYRQDPGLGLRLIYFSYDVKMKEKGDIPEGYSVSREKKERFSLILESASTNQTSMYLCASSRVANSPLHFGNGTRLTVT.

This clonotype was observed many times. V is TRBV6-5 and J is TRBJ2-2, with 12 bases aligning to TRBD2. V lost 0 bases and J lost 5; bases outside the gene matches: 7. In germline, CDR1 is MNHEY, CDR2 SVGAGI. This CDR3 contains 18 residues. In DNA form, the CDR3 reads TGTGCCAGCAGTTACTCGGCTAGCGGGAGGGCCGTAACCGGGGAGCTGTTTTTT. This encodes CASSYSASGRAVTGELFF.

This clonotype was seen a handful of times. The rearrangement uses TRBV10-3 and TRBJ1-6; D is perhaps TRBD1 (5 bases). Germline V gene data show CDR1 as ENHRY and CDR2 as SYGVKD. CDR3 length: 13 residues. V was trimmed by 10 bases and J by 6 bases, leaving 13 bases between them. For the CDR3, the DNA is TGTGCCACCTCGGAGGGACTTAATTCACCCCTCCACTTT. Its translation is CATSEGLNSPLHF.

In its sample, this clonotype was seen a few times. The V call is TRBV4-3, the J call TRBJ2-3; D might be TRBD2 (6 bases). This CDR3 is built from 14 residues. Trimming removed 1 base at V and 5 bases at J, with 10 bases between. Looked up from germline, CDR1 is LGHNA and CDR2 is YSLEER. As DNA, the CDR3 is TGCGCCAGCAGCCAAGCTGCGGGGCGAGATACGCAGTATTTT. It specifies CASSQAAGRDTQYF.

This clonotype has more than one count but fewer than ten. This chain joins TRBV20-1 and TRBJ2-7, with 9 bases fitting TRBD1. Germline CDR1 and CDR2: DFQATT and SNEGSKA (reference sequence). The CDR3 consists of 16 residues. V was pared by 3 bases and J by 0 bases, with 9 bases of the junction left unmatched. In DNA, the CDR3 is TGCAGTGCTAGGGTAACCACAGGGGGCGTCTCCTACGAGCAGTACTTC. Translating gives CSARVTTGGVSYEQYF.

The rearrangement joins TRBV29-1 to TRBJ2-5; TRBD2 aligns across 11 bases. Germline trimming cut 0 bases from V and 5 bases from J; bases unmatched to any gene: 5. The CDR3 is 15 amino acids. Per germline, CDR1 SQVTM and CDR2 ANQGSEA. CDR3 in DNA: TGCAGCGTTGAAGATCTAGCGGGGGGAGGGGAGACCCAGTACTTC. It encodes CSVEDLAGGGETQYF.

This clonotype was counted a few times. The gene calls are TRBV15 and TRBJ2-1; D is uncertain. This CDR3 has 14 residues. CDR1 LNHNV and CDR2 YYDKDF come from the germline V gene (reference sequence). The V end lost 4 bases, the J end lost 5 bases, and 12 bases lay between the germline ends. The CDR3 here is CATSNTVLDNEQFF. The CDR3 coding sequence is TGTGCCACCAGCAACACGGTGTTAGACAATGAGCAGTTCTTC. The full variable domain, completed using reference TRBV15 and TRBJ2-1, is DAMVIQNPRYQVTQFGKPVTLSCSQTLNHNVMYWYQQKSSQAPKLLFHYYDKDFNNEADTPDNFQSRRPNTSFCFLDIRSPGLGDTAMYLCATSNTVLDNEQFFGPGTRLTVL.

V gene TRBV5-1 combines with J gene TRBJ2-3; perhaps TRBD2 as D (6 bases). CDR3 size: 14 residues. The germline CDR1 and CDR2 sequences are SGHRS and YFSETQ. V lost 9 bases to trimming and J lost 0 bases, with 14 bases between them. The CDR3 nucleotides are TGCGCCACCAACGGGGGAACTAGCACAGATACGCAGTATTTT. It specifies CATNGGTSTDTQYF.

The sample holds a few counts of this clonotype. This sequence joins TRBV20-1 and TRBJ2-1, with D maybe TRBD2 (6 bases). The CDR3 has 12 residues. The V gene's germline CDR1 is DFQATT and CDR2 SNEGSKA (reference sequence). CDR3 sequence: CRTGTSRNEQFF. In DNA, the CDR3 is TGCAGGACTGGAACTAGCAGAAATGAGCAGTTCTTC.

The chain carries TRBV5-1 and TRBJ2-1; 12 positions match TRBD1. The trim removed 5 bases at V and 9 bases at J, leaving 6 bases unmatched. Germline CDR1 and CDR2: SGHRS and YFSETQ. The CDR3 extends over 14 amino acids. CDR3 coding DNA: TGCGCCAGCAGGGGACAGGGGGCAATCAGTGAGCAGTTCTTC. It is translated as CASRGQGAISEQFF. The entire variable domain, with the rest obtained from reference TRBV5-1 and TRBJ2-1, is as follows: KAGVTQTPRYLIKTRGQQVTLSCSPISGHRSVSWYQQTPGQGLQFLFEYFSETQRNKGNFPGRFSGRQFSNSRSEMNVSTLELGDSALYLCASRGQGAISEQFFGPGTRLTVL.

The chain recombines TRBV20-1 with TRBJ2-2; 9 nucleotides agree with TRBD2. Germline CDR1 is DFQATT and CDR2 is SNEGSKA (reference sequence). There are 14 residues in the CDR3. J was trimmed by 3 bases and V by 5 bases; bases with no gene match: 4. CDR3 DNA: TGCAGTGCTGCCGGGACTAGCTACACCGGGGAGCTGTTTTTT. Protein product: CSAAGTSYTGELFF.

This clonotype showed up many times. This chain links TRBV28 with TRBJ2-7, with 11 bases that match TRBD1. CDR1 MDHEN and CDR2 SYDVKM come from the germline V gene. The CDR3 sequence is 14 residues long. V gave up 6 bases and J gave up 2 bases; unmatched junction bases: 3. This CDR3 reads CASRKDRGPYEQYF. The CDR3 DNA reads TGTGCCAGCAGGAAGGACAGGGGGCCCTACGAGCAGTACTTC.

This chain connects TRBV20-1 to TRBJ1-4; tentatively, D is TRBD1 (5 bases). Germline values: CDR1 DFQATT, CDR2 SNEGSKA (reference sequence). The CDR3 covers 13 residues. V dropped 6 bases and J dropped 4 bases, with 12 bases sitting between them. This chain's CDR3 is CSAGRGHNEKLFF. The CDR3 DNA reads TGCAGTGCCGGTAGGGGTCATAATGAAAAACTGTTTTTT.

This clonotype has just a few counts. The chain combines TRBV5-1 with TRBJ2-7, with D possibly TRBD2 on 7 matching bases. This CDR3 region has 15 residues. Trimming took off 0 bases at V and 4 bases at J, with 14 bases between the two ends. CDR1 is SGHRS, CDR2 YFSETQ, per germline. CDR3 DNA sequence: TGCGCCAGCAGCTTGGGCGGGGGCCACTCTTACGAGCAGTACTTC. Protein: CASSLGGGHSYEQYF.

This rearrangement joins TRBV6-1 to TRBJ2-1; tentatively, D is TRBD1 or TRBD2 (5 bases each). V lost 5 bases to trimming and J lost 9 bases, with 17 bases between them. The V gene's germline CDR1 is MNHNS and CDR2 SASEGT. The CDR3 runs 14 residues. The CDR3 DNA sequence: TGTGCCAGCAGTACCCTATTTGGGACGGGTGAGCAGTTCTTC. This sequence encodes CASSTLFGTGEQFF.

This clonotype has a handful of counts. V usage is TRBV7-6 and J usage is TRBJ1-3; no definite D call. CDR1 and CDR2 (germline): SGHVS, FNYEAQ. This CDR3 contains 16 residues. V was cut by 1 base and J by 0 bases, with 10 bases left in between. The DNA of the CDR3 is TGTGCCAGCAGCTTAGAACACAGTTTCTCTGGAAACACCATATATTTT. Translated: CASSLEHSFSGNTIYF.

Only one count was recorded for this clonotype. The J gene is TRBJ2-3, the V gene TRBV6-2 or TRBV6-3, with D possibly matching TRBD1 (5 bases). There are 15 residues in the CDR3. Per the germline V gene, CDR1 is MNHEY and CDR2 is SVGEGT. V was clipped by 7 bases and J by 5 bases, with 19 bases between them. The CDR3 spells CASTPLSGAVDTQYF. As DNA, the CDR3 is TGTGCCAGCACCCCTTTGAGTGGGGCGGTAGATACGCAGTATTTT.

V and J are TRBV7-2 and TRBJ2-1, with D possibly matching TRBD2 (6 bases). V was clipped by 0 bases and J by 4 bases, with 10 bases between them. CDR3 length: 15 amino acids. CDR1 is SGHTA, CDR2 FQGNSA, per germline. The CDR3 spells CASSLAGGDYNEQFF. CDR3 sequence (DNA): TGTGCCAGCAGCTTAGCGGGAGGAGATTACAATGAGCAGTTCTTC.

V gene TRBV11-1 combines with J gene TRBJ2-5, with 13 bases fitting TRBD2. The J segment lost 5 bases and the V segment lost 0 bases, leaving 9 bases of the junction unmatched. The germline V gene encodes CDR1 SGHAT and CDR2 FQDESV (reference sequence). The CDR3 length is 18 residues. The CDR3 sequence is CASSLAPRLAGGGETQYF. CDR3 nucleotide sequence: TGTGCCAGCAGCTTAGCGCCTCGACTAGCGGGAGGTGGGGAGACCCAGTACTTC.

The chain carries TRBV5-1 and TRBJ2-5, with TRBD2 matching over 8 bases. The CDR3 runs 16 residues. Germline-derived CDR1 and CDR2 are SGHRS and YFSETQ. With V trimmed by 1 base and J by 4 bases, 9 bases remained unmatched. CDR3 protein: CASSLFAGGGGETQYF. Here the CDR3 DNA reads TGCGCCAGCAGCTTGTTCGCGGGGGGAGGCGGAGAGACCCAGTACTTC.

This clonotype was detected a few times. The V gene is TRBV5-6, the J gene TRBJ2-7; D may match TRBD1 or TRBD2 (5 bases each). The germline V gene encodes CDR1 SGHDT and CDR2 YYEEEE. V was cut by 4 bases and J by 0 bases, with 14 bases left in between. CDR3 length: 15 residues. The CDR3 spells CASSRGVTTSYEQYF. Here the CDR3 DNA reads TGTGCCAGCAGCCGGGGCGTAACAACCTCCTACGAGCAGTACTTC.

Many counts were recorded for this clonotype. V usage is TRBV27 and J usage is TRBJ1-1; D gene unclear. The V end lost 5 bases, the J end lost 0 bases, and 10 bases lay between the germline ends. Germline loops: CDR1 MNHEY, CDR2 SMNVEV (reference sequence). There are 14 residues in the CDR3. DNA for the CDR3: TGTGCCAGCAGTACAAACGAGGTGAACACTGAAGCTTTCTTT. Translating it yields CASSTNEVNTEAFF.

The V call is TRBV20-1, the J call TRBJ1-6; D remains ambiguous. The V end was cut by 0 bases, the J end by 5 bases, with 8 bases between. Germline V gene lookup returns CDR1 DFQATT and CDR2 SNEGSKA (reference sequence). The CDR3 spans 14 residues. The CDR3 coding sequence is TGCAGTGCTAGAGATACACGGAATAATTCACCCCTCCACTTT. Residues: CSARDTRNNSPLHF.

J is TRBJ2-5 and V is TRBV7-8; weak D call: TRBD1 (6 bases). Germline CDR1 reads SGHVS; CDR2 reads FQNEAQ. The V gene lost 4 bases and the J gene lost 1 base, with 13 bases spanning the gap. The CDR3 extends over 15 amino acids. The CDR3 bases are TGTGCCAGCAGCTCCCTCAACAGGGTCCAAGAGACCCAGTACTTC. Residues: CASSSLNRVQETQYF.